The 17 T cell receptor beta chains given below trace back to one sample, sequenced in a study of control samples from healthy donors and cancer patients. Repertoires were generated with immunoSEQ multiplex PCR, while TCRdb's copy carries only in-frame clones and drops some. The repertoire consists of tens of thousands of clones, with around 89% occurring once and the leading ten covering 5.5% to 7%. Sequencing input: PBMCs. Source of these receptors: a man aged 55 to 70 with colorectal cancer.

The chain joins TRBV10-3 to TRBJ2-7; D possibly corresponds to TRBD1 (5 bases). Trimming left V 8 bases short and J 8 bases short, with 19 bases between. Germline V gene lookup returns CDR1 ENHRY and CDR2 SYGVKD. The CDR3 spans 13 residues. DNA for the CDR3: TGTGCCATCTTGGCTGCTGGGGCTTTGAAGCAGTACTTC. This sequence encodes CAILAAGALKQYF.

V is TRBV30 and J is TRBJ2-4; 11 bases match TRBD2. The CDR3 has 12 amino acids. The ends lost 2 bases at V and 11 bases at J; junction bases unmatched: 2. The germline CDR1 and CDR2 sequences are GTSNPN and SVGIG (reference sequence). CDR3 amino acids: CAWSLAGGLQYF. In nucleotides, the CDR3 is TGTGCCTGGAGTCTAGCGGGGGGCCTTCAGTACTTC.

This clone appeared a single time. This chain links TRBV20-1 with TRBJ2-7; D not resolved. Germline CDR1 DFQATT, CDR2 SNEGSKA (reference sequence). V dropped 3 bases and J dropped 8 bases, with 11 bases sitting between them. CDR3 length equals 11 residues. CDR3 DNA sequence: TGCAGTGCTAGCTTTCGGGCCCAGCAGTACTTC. The encoded protein is CSASFRAQQYF.

The J gene is TRBJ2-7, the V gene TRBV5-1; tentatively, D is TRBD1 (5 bases). V lost 1 base to trimming and J lost 7 bases, with 18 bases between them. This CDR3 spans 15 amino acids. Germline loops: CDR1 SGHRS, CDR2 YFSETQ. DNA for the CDR3: TGCGCCAGCAGCTTGTGGGGCAGCGAGGTGGAAGAGCAGTACTTC. This codes for CASSLWGSEVEEQYF.

This rearrangement joins TRBV19 to TRBJ2-7, with TRBD1 matching 10 bases. The V gene end was trimmed by 1 base and the J gene end by 6 bases; junction bases not matched to a gene: 3. There are 14 residues in the CDR3. Germline V CDR1 and CDR2: LNHDA, SQIVND (reference sequence). The CDR3 sequence is CASSIVTGGGEQYF. The CDR3 DNA follows: TGTGCCAGTAGTATAGTGACAGGGGGCGGCGAGCAGTACTTC.

The gene calls are TRBV6-2 or TRBV6-3 and TRBJ2-7; no definite D call. The CDR3 consists of 12 residues. Germline V gene lookup returns CDR1 MNHEY and CDR2 SVGEGT. V was shortened by 6 bases and J by 1 base, with 7 bases between the two germline ends. CDR3 sequence: CASSSQSYEQYF. CDR3 DNA: TGTGCCAGCAGCTCCCAGTCCTACGAGCAGTACTTC.

J is TRBJ2-7 and V is TRBV28; D possibly corresponds to TRBD1 (7 bases). V lost 6 bases and J 2 bases, leaving 11 bases between the germline ends. Germline values: CDR1 MDHEN, CDR2 SYDVKM. CDR3 size: 13 residues. CDR3 sequence: CASRGGQTYEQYF. In DNA, the CDR3 is TGTGCCAGCAGGGGGGGACAGACCTACGAGCAGTACTTC.

As concerns this clone: Other DNA sequences from this sample encode an identical CDR3 as well. The rearrangement uses TRBV5-1 and TRBJ1-4, with D possibly matching TRBD1 (6 bases). Germline V CDR1 and CDR2: SGHRS, YFSETQ. This CDR3 has 15 residues. V was shortened by 0 bases and J by 0 bases, with 6 bases between the two germline ends. Here the CDR3 DNA reads TGCGCCAGCAGCTTGGCAGGGGCAACTAATGAAAAACTGTTTTTT. The encoded protein is CASSLAGATNEKLFF.

The rearrangement links TRBV19 to TRBJ1-2, with a weak D call TRBD1 (5 bases). Germline V CDR1 and CDR2: LNHDA, SQIVND (reference sequence). With 6 bases removed from V and 6 bases from J, the gap between germline ends came to 11 bases. CDR3 length equals 12 residues. The CDR3 bases are TGTGCCAGTAGCCCCCGGGGGGATGGCTACACCTTC. Its translation is CASSPRGDGYTF.

This chain uses TRBV7-9 with TRBJ2-1; D possibly matches TRBD1 or TRBD2 (5 bases each). Germline values: CDR1 SEHNR, CDR2 FQNEAQ (reference sequence). V lost 6 bases and J lost 7, with 7 bases in between. The CDR3 sequence is 11 residues long. The CDR3 reads CASSWGNEQFF. The CDR3 nucleotides read TGTGCCAGCAGTTGGGGGAATGAGCAGTTCTTC.

The chain couples TRBV14 to TRBJ1-1; perhaps TRBD1 as D (6 bases). The germline V gene has CDR1 SGHDN and CDR2 FVKESK. The CDR3 length is 14 residues. The V and J ends lost 3 bases and 6 bases respectively, with 14 bases between them. The DNA of the CDR3 is TGTGCCAGCAGCCAGGACAGATTTATCGCTGAAGCTTTCTTT. Protein: CASSQDRFIAEAFF.

V is TRBV2 and J is TRBJ2-3; unclear D gene. V gave up 1 base and J gave up 0 bases, with 14 bases separating them. This CDR3 spans 17 amino acids. Germline values: CDR1 SNHLY, CDR2 FYNNEI. The CDR3 DNA is TGTGCCAGCAGTGAAGGCGGCAGGACCCGTAGCACAGATACGCAGTATTTT. It yields the protein CASSEGGRTRSTDTQYF.

The gene calls are TRBV27 and TRBJ2-3; 12 bases fit TRBD2. The V segment lost 0 bases and the J segment 4 bases; nucleotides outside the gene matches: 5. This CDR3 is 17 amino acids long. CDR1 and CDR2 (germline): MNHEY, SMNVEV (reference sequence). The CDR3 nucleotides are TGTGCCAGCAGTTTATCGCTAGCGGGGGGGTGGGCAGATACGCAGTATTTT. It yields the protein CASSLSLAGGWADTQYF.

The J gene is TRBJ2-5, the V gene TRBV6-6; 10 positions match TRBD2. V dropped 8 bases and J dropped 4; count of bases not matched to a gene: 13. CDR3 length: 16 amino acids. In germline, CDR1 is MNHNY, CDR2 SVGAGI (reference sequence). In DNA form, the CDR3 reads TGTGCCAGCTCCAGAGCGGGGGGGAGGCATCCAGAGACCCAGTACTTC. This encodes CASSRAGGRHPETQYF.

V usage is TRBV3-1 (or the pseudogene TRBV3-2) and J usage is TRBJ1-2, with a tentative D call TRBD1 (5 bases). Germline-derived CDR1 and CDR2 are LGHDT and YNNKEL (reference sequence). This CDR3 is built from 17 residues. The V and J ends lost 2 bases and 8 bases respectively, with 24 bases between them. The CDR3 spells CASSQRFAGSGIGGYTF. The CDR3 region has the DNA TGTGCCAGCAGCCAAAGGTTCGCAGGGTCAGGAATAGGAGGCTACACCTTC.

As to this clone: Other DNA variants within this sample encode the same CDR3. The V gene is TRBV2, the J gene TRBJ2-2, with D perhaps TRBD2 (5 bases). The germline V gene encodes CDR1 SNHLY and CDR2 FYNNEI. CDR3 length: 15 amino acids. V gave up 0 bases and J gave up 5 bases, with 10 bases separating them. CDR3 bases: TGTGCCAGCAGTGAAGCGCTATCGGGGACCGGGGAGCTGTTTTTT. Translating it yields CASSEALSGTGELFF.

The rearrangement joins TRBV7-2 to TRBJ2-5; D perhaps matches TRBD2 (6 bases). Trimming removed 4 bases from V and 5 bases from J, with 17 bases in between. The CDR3 is 15 amino acids. Germline assignment: CDR1 SGHTA and CDR2 FQGNSA. The CDR3 DNA is TGTGCCAGCAGCTGGGGTGGCAGGGAGGCGGAGACCCAGTACTTC. This gives the protein CASSWGGREAETQYF.